The clone carrying this T cell receptor (beta chain) was observed a handful of times. Its antigen is not known. The PCR contained 60 Vbeta and 13 Jbeta primers. Produced via immunoSEQ multiplex PCR; TCRdb's table is partial and in-frame only. The data contain approximately 150,000 clones, over 60% of them seen just once; the ten biggest clones take up over 2.5%. These data come from a study of cytomegalovirus exposure and HLA in healthy donors. Study observations and caveats: Later, an analysis found that common viral pathogens appeared to be linked with several of the most significant clusters.

The CDR3 covers 13 residues. CDR1 SGHNT and CDR2 YYREEE come from the germline V gene (reference sequence). Trimming took 2 bases from V and 6 from J; bases not matched to a gene: 4. Sequenced input: PBMCs. The chain carries TRBV5-4 and TRBJ2-7; TRBD1 aligns across 8 bases. This clonotype was sampled from a woman aged 25 to 39 in good health and CMV-seronegative. The CDR3 coding sequence is TGTGCCAGCAGCTTACAGGGGGTTCTCGAGCAGTACTTC. The encoded protein is CASSLQGVLEQYF.